This is a list of T cell receptor beta chains from one sample in a study of T cells after posttransplantation cyclophosphamide. The table came from immunoSEQ multiplex PCR; TCRdb's copy has only in-frame clones and leaves some out. Singletons are absent from the sample, which has about 24,000 clones. The sample taken for sequencing was PBMCs. The receptors were gathered from an older woman in good health, CMV-negative, and a related stem cell transplant donor. Each CDR3 is given with its conserved first and last residue. The order of the fields is CDR3 protein, CDR3 DNA, D gene, clone size, V gene, J gene. D genes are given only for firm matches. The size of a clone is reported for some rows only, either as once, few or many, or as a class for expanded clones.

CATSRDRREGRTQYF,TGTGCCACCAGCAGAGATAGACGGGAGGGCCGTACGCAGTATTTT,TRBD2,many,TRBV15,TRBJ2-3
CASSLQGAGGQPQHF,TGTGCCAGCAGCTTACAGGGGGCGGGTGGTCAGCCCCAGCATTTT,TRBD1,many,TRBV7-2,TRBJ1-5
CASSQETGGVKNIQYF,TGCGCCAGCAGCCAAGAAACGGGGGGGGTCAAAAATATTCAGTACTTC,TRBD2,.,TRBV4-1,TRBJ2-4
CASSFTTGGSYNEQFF,TGTGCCAGCAGTTTTACGACAGGGGGCTCCTACAATGAGCAGTTCTTC,TRBD1,many,TRBV27,TRBJ2-1
CASSLGGLIGSLEAFF,TGTGCCAGCAGCTTGGGGGGGCTGATAGGGTCTCTGGAAGCTTTCTTT,.,many,TRBV5-4,TRBJ1-1
CASSFGTDTGELFF,TGTGCCAGCAGCTTCGGGACAGACACCGGAGAGCTGTTTTTT,TRBD1,many,TRBV13,TRBJ2-2
CASSLDRWLAGGYNEQFF,TGTGCCAGCAGCTTAGATCGGTGGCTAGCGGGGGGATACAATGAGCAGTTCTTC,TRBD2,many,TRBV11-2,TRBJ2-1
CASSFAGGRSSGNTIYF,TGCGCCAGCAGCTTCGCAGGGGGGCGATCCTCTGGAAACACCATATATTTT,TRBD1,many,TRBV5-1,TRBJ1-3
CASFPGGPHNEQFF,TGTGCCAGTTTCCCCGGAGGGCCCCACAATGAGCAGTTCTTC,.,medium-sized,TRBV19,TRBJ2-1
CASSPLGAVGLSYNEQFF,TGTGCCAGCAGCCCCCTGGGGGCAGTGGGCCTCTCCTACAATGAGCAGTTCTTC,.,many,TRBV2,TRBJ2-1
CASSYRDKSPLHF,TGTGCCAGCAGTTACCGGGACAAGTCACCCCTCCACTTT,.,many,TRBV6-5,TRBJ1-6
CASSLGTSGFYEQYF,TGTGCCAGCAGCCTCGGGACTAGCGGGTTCTACGAGCAGTACTTC,TRBD2,many,TRBV9,TRBJ2-7
CASSPSGAQNTEAFF,TGCGCCAGCAGCCCTTCAGGGGCTCAGAACACTGAAGCTTTCTTT,.,few,TRBV4-1,TRBJ1-1
CASTGFLYEQYF,TGTGCCAGCACGGGGTTTTTATACGAGCAGTACTTC,.,few,TRBV28,TRBJ2-7
CASPLPVRAGVLSSTDTQYF,TGTGCCAGCCCGTTACCGGTCCGGGCGGGAGTATTATCTAGCACAGATACGCAGTATTTT,TRBD2,many,TRBV27,TRBJ2-3